Presented here are 3 T cell receptor beta chains from one specimen sequenced in a study of T cell responses to AZD1222 COVID-19 vaccine. The method was immunoSEQ multiplex PCR; TCRdb's version includes in-frame clones alone and lacks a portion of them. The top ten clones hold approximately 9% of a sample with 75,000 to 90,000 clones, roughly 86% of them seen once. Material: peripheral blood, obtained on day 0 of AZD1222 vaccination. These TCRs come from an adult in good health.

This clone was recorded once. This chain connects TRBV9 to TRBJ1-2; D gene uncertain. The V gene's germline CDR1 is SGDLS and CDR2 YYNGEE. V shed 3 bases and J shed 1 base, with 13 bases lying between them. This CDR3 has 15 residues. CDR3 region: CASSADHVYNYGYTF. CDR3 DNA: TGTGCCAGCAGCGCGGACCACGTTTATAACTATGGCTACACCTTC.

This chain connects TRBV28 to TRBJ2-5; D is unclear. The CDR3 loop spans 14 amino acids. V shed 2 bases and J shed 1 base, with 8 bases lying between them. Germline-derived CDR1 and CDR2 are MDHEN and SYDVKM. This CDR3 reads CASSLGPAQETQYF. The CDR3 DNA follows: TGTGCCAGCAGTTTAGGCCCAGCCCAAGAGACCCAGTACTTC. The whole variable domain, remainder taken from reference TRBV28 and TRBJ2-5, is DVKVTQSSRYLVKRTGEKVFLECVQDMDHENMFWYRQDPGLGLRLIYFSYDVKMKEKGDIPEGYSVSREKKERFSLILESASTNQTSMYLCASSLGPAQETQYFGPGTRLLVL.

V gene TRBV15 combines with J gene TRBJ2-7; D might be TRBD1 (5 bases). In germline, CDR1 is LNHNV, CDR2 YYDKDF (reference sequence). CDR3 length: 16 residues. The V gene lost 5 bases and the J gene lost 0 bases, with 17 bases spanning the gap. Here the CDR3 DNA reads TGTGCCACCAGCGATAAAACCAGGGCGGCCTCCTACGAGCAGTACTTC. This sequence encodes CATSDKTRAASYEQYF. The complete variable domain, with remaining parts taken from reference TRBV15 and TRBJ2-7, reads DAMVIQNPRYQVTQFGKPVTLSCSQTLNHNVMYWYQQKSSQAPKLLFHYYDKDFNNEADTPDNFQSRRPNTSFCFLDIRSPGLGDTAMYLCATSDKTRAASYEQYFGPGTRLTVT.